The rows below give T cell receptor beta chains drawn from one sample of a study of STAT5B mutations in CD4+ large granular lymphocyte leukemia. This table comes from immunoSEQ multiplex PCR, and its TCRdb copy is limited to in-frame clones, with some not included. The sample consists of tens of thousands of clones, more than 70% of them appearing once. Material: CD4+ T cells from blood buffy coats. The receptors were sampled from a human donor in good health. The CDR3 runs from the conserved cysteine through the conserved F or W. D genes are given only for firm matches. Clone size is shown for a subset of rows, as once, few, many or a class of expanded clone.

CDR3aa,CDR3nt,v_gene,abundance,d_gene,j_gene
CSVELAGRSGYTF,TGCAGCGTTGAATTGGCAGGGAGAAGTGGCTACACCTTC,TRBV29-1,NA,NA,TRBJ1-2
CAWSVRKNTEAFF,TGTGCCTGGAGTGTTCGCAAGAACACTGAAGCTTTCTTT,TRBV30,NA,NA,TRBJ1-1
CASSQNRGGPYNEQFF,TGCGCCAGCAGCCAGAACAGGGGAGGCCCCTACAATGAGCAGTTCTTC,TRBV10-1,NA,NA,TRBJ2-1
CASSSRGQGLSQETQYF,TGTGCCAGCAGCAGTAGGGGACAGGGTTTATCCCAAGAGACCCAGTACTTC,TRBV7-2,NA,TRBD1,TRBJ2-5
CASSKPFYGPGTDTQYF,TGTGCCAGCAGCAAACCCTTCTATGGGCCGGGCACAGATACGCAGTATTTT,TRBV5-6,NA,NA,TRBJ2-3
CATSSFDRVSNQPQHF,TGTGCCACCAGCAGCTTCGACAGGGTAAGCAATCAGCCCCAGCATTTT,TRBV15,few,TRBD1,TRBJ1-5
CASSPSGSGYEQYF,TGTGCCAGCTCACCTTCGGGTAGCGGCTACGAGCAGTACTTC,TRBV18,NA,NA,TRBJ2-7
CAWSGTGSGNTIYF,TGTGCCTGGAGTGGGACAGGGAGTGGAAACACCATATATTTT,TRBV30,NA,TRBD1,TRBJ1-3
CASSIDHSTGGTFGYTF,TGTGCCAGTAGTATAGATCATTCGACAGGGGGCACTTTTGGCTACACCTTC,TRBV19,medium-sized,TRBD1,TRBJ1-2
CASSISGQRSHSYEQYF,TGTGCCAGTAGTATTAGTGGACAGCGGAGCCATAGTTACGAGCAGTACTTC,TRBV19,few,NA,TRBJ2-7
CASGLASQVLTGSGANVLTF,TGTGCTAGTGGTTTGGCCTCACAAGTCCTGACAGGTTCTGGGGCCAACGTCCTGACTTTC,TRBV12-5,NA,NA,TRBJ2-6
CASSYSQGGADTQYF,TGTGCCAGCAGTTACTCCCAGGGTGGGGCAGATACGCAGTATTTT,TRBV6-6,NA,NA,TRBJ2-3
CASRTGQGSSYEQYF,TGTGCCAGCAGGACCGGACAGGGGAGCTCCTACGAGCAGTACTTC,TRBV6-6,few,TRBD1,TRBJ2-7
CASSVGGRGVTGELFF,TGTGCCAGCAGCGTAGGGGGGAGAGGTGTCACCGGGGAGCTGTTTTTT,TRBV9,NA,NA,TRBJ2-2
CASSLAFRSSYNEQFF,TGTGCCAGCAGCTTAGCGTTCAGGAGCTCCTACAATGAGCAGTTCTTC,TRBV11-1,NA,NA,TRBJ2-1
CASSLRETHHFNYGYTF,TGTGCCAGCAGCTTAAGGGAGACGCACCACTTTAACTATGGCTACACCTTC,TRBV7-8,NA,NA,TRBJ1-2
CASSSSRVSGSYNEQFF,TGTGCCAGCAGCTCGAGCAGGGTGAGCGGTTCCTACAATGAGCAGTTCTTC,TRBV7-2,NA,NA,TRBJ2-1
CASSQDPGLAGVKQFF,TGCGCCAGCAGCCAAGATCCCGGACTAGCGGGAGTGAAGCAGTTCTTC,TRBV4-3,NA,TRBD2,TRBJ2-1
CASTRGRQGETEQYF,TGTGCCAGCACTCGTGGCAGACAGGGGGAAACTGAGCAGTACTTC,TRBV2,NA,TRBD1,TRBJ2-7
CASSPYGAQETQYF,TGTGCCAGCAGCCCATACGGGGCTCAAGAGACCCAGTACTTC,TRBV7-2,NA,NA,TRBJ2-5
CASSSGVLGYTF,TGTGCCAGCAGTTCAGGGGTCTTAGGCTACACCTTC,TRBV28,NA,NA,TRBJ1-2
CASSRGTGVETQYF,TGTGCCAGCAGCCGGGGGACAGGGGTCGAGACCCAGTACTTC,TRBV13,NA,TRBD1,TRBJ2-5
CASSQAGSHTEAFF,TGTGCCAGCAGCCAGGCCGGGTCGCACACTGAAGCTTTCTTT,TRBV14,NA,NA,TRBJ1-1
CASSHGTGENSPLHF,TGTGCCAGTAGCCACGGGACAGGAGAAAATTCACCCCTCCACTTT,TRBV19,once,TRBD1,TRBJ1-6
CASSLGAGNQPQHF,TGCGCCAGCAGCTTGGGGGCAGGCAATCAGCCCCAGCATTTT,TRBV5-1,NA,NA,TRBJ1-5
CASSSLTYGELFF,TGTGCCAGCAGCTCACTCACGTACGGGGAGCTGTTTTTT,TRBV7-6,NA,NA,TRBJ2-2
CASSVAVSTNEKLFF,TGTGCCAGCAGCGTAGCTGTGTCAACTAATGAAAAACTGTTTTTT,TRBV9,NA,NA,TRBJ1-4
CASSPGGQSRSDGYTF,TGTGCCAGCAGCCCCGGCGGACAATCTCGATCGGATGGCTACACCTTC,TRBV5-4,NA,NA,TRBJ1-2
CASSFAVSRGGRYWDTQYF,TGTGCCAGCAGCTTTGCAGTATCCAGAGGAGGGCGATATTGGGATACGCAGTATTTT,TRBV7-9,NA,NA,TRBJ2-3
CASPPGNRSPQETQYF,TGTGCCAGCCCCCCGGGGAACCGGTCCCCTCAAGAGACCCAGTACTTC,TRBV6-4,NA,NA,TRBJ2-5
CASSLYRGGEKLFF,TGTGCCAGCAGTTTATACAGGGGAGGTGAAAAACTGTTTTTT,TRBV27,NA,TRBD1,TRBJ1-4
CSVSGAGSSYNEQFF,TGCAGCGTTTCGGGAGCGGGATCCTCCTACAATGAGCAGTTCTTC,TRBV29-1,NA,TRBD2,TRBJ2-1
CASSLSISSGANVLTF,TGTGCCAGCAGCTTATCCATAAGCTCTGGGGCCAACGTCCTGACTTTC,TRBV7-2,NA,NA,TRBJ2-6
CASSFGNSYGYTF,TGTGCCAGCAGCTTCGGGAACAGCTATGGCTACACCTTC,TRBV11-2,NA,NA,TRBJ1-2
CASSPLDVDVGYTF,TGTGCCAGCTCACCGTTGGACGTGGATGTTGGCTACACCTTC,TRBV18,NA,NA,TRBJ1-2
CSVGSRTIAGQTDTQYF,TGCAGCGTCGGCTCCAGAACGATAGCGGGTCAGACAGATACGCAGTATTTT,TRBV29-1,once,TRBD2,TRBJ2-3
CASSLSRSRSNQPQHF,TGTGCCAGCAGCTTATCCAGGAGCCGTAGCAATCAGCCCCAGCATTTT,TRBV7-8,NA,NA,TRBJ1-5
CASSLWTAASYEQYF,TGCGCCAGCAGCCTTTGGACAGCAGCCTCCTACGAGCAGTACTTC,TRBV4-3,NA,NA,TRBJ2-7
CASSLVVAGTGETQYF,TGCGCCAGCAGCTTGGTTGTAGCGGGAACGGGAGAGACCCAGTACTTC,TRBV5-1,NA,TRBD2,TRBJ2-5
CASSMVQTPLTIGYTF,TGTGCCAGTAGTATGGTACAGACTCCTCTAACTATCGGCTACACCTTC,TRBV19,NA,NA,TRBJ1-2
CAISEGELANEQFF,TGTGCCATCAGTGAGGGAGAGTTGGCTAATGAGCAGTTCTTC,TRBV10-3,NA,NA,TRBJ2-1
CASSLAGNTGELFF,TGTGCCAGCAGCTTAGCGGGGAACACCGGGGAGCTGTTTTTT,TRBV7-9,NA,NA,TRBJ2-2
CASSVSGYDYEQYF,TGCGCCAGCAGTGTGTCGGGATACGACTACGAGCAGTACTTC,TRBV10-2,NA,NA,TRBJ2-7
CASSPLSGTQLHEQYF,TGTGCCAGCTCACCACTCTCCGGAACGCAGCTCCACGAGCAGTACTTC,TRBV18,NA,NA,TRBJ2-7
CASSIPGREYSNEQFF,TGTGCCAGTAGTATTCCCGGGCGGGAGTACTCTAATGAGCAGTTCTTC,TRBV19,NA,TRBD2,TRBJ2-1
CASSLEFARAADTQYF,TGTGCCAGCAGCTTAGAATTTGCGAGGGCCGCAGATACGCAGTATTTT,TRBV7-2,NA,NA,TRBJ2-3
CASSSQVGPYNEQFF,TGTGCCAGCAGCTCACAGGTCGGGCCCTACAATGAGCAGTTCTTC,TRBV7-2,NA,NA,TRBJ2-1
CASSLEAGWGNEQFF,TGCGCCAGCAGCTTGGAGGCAGGGTGGGGCAATGAGCAGTTCTTC,TRBV5-1,NA,NA,TRBJ2-1
CASSLRLAGYNEQFF,TGTGCCAGCAGCTTAAGACTAGCGGGGTACAATGAGCAGTTCTTC,TRBV7-3,few,TRBD2,TRBJ2-1
CASSFVVYEQYF,TGTGCCAGCAGCTTTGTCGTGTACGAGCAGTACTTC,TRBV7-8,NA,NA,TRBJ2-7
CASSYGSGRGYEQYF,TGTGCCAGCAGTTACGGGAGCGGGAGGGGCTACGAGCAGTACTTC,TRBV6-6,NA,TRBD2,TRBJ2-7
CASSTITGGVETQYF,TGTGCCAGTAGTACCATTACGGGAGGGGTAGAGACCCAGTACTTC,TRBV19,NA,TRBD2,TRBJ2-5
CASSYLGDQPQHF,TGTGCCAGCAGCTACTTAGGTGATCAGCCCCAGCATTTT,TRBV7-2,NA,NA,TRBJ1-5
CASSQDGWGRQISGANVLTF,TGCGCCAGCAGCCAAGATGGGTGGGGTAGACAAATCTCTGGGGCCAACGTCCTGACTTTC,TRBV4-3,few,NA,TRBJ2-6
CASSSRQGAKEYF,TGTGCCAGCAGTTCCAGACAGGGGGCGAAGGAGTACTTC,TRBV7-2,NA,TRBD1,TRBJ2-7
CASTMESWGGTQYF,TGCGCCAGCACCATGGAGAGCTGGGGCGGTACGCAGTATTTT,TRBV5-1,NA,NA,TRBJ2-3
CASSIQVVRSANTGELFF,TGTGCCAGTAGTATCCAGGTTGTGCGGAGCGCGAACACCGGGGAGCTGTTTTTT,TRBV19,NA,NA,TRBJ2-2
CSARGAGELFF,TGCAGTGCTAGAGGGGCCGGGGAGCTGTTTTTT,TRBV20-1,NA,NA,TRBJ2-2
CSVEEVRGSGGELFF,TGCAGCGTTGAAGAAGTGAGGGGATCGGGCGGGGAGCTGTTTTTT,TRBV29-1,NA,NA,TRBJ2-2